The rows below give T cell receptor beta chains drawn from one sample of a study of cytomegalovirus exposure and HLA in healthy donors. Produced via immunoSEQ multiplex PCR; TCRdb's table is partial and in-frame only. This sample has 130,000 to 150,000 clones, with approximately 79% found just once. Material: PBMCs. These receptors came from a woman in her forties in good health and CMV-seropositive. Each CDR3 is given without its conserved first and last residue. Fields, in order: D gene, J gene, V gene, CDR3 protein. A D gene is named only where the DNA matches it firmly.

>TRBD2|TRBJ2-2|TRBV7-9
ASSLRGLAAGELF
>TRBD2|TRBJ2-5|TRBV15
ATSRLAGGRETQY
>.|TRBJ2-7|TRBV7-9
ASSLWDSTSYEQY
>TRBD1|TRBJ1-6|TRBV12-5
ASGLSGTASSPLH
>TRBD1|TRBJ2-6|TRBV7-3
ASSSPGTGIPSGANVLT
>.|TRBJ2-7|TRBV28
ASSWTRFYEQY
>.|TRBJ1-3|TRBV6-5
ASRQLSSGNTIY
>TRBD2|TRBJ2-3|TRBV18
ASSPRSLAGGRDTQY
>TRBD1|TRBJ1-3|TRBV30
AWSVQGAGNTIY
>.|TRBJ2-1|TRBV7-7
ASSLGVGGVVDEQF
>.|TRBJ1-5|TRBV6-5
ASSLTGKQPQH
>.|TRBJ1-1|TRBV30
AWSVGGATEAF
>.|TRBJ2-2|TRBV28
ASSPPGVTGELF
>.|TRBJ1-5|TRBV6-5
ASSTPYGGEPQH
>TRBD1|TRBJ2-3|TRBV7-6
ASSLVLDRSTDTQY
>TRBD1|TRBJ2-5|TRBV2
ASSSGGTGRIQETQY
>TRBD2|TRBJ2-1|TRBV6-1
ASIAGASSYNEQF
>.|TRBJ2-6|TRBV18
ASSPLTESSGANVLT
>TRBD2|TRBJ2-3|TRBV2
ASSALLTSGGTQY
>.|TRBJ1-4|TRBV10-3
AISPRGSPNEKLF
>TRBD2|TRBJ2-3|TRBV19
ASSQDGTSADTQY
>TRBD2|TRBJ2-5|TRBV5-1
ASSLGTSGVQETQY
>TRBD1|TRBJ2-3|TRBV19
ASRKRTGDTDTQY
>TRBD2|TRBJ2-1|TRBV6-6
ASSPGTSYNEQF
>TRBD2|TRBJ2-2|TRBV7-3
ASSLIPILSGGATGELF
>TRBD1|TRBJ1-1|TRBV7-9
ASRPRGGQGNTEAF
>.|TRBJ1-2|TRBV5-1
ASSDGAVNYGYT
>TRBD1|TRBJ1-1|TRBV6-5
ASVGPGGYEAF
>TRBD1|TRBJ2-7|TRBV2
ASSPGQGAYEQY
>TRBD2|TRBJ2-5|TRBV15
ATRGLAGRETQY
>TRBD1|TRBJ2-1|TRBV9
ASSARGQGWNEQF
>.|TRBJ1-6|TRBV28
ASRPSTGDNSPLH
>TRBD1|TRBJ2-7|TRBV29-1
SARQGTYEQY
>.|TRBJ1-1|TRBV13
ASSVITLKGDTEAF
>TRBD1|TRBJ1-2|TRBV5-1
ASSSQTGIGYT
>.|TRBJ2-1|TRBV2
ASGDWGAYNEQF
>TRBD2|TRBJ2-7|TRBV27
ASSLKASGWGEQY
>TRBD1|TRBJ2-2|TRBV10-3
ALRGLDTGELF
>TRBD2|TRBJ2-7|TRBV13
ASQAGGLYEQY
>TRBD1|TRBJ1-2|TRBV6-1
ASNKDRAIGGYT
>TRBD2|TRBJ2-2|TRBV7-3
ASSFRGGTVELF
>.|TRBJ1-5|TRBV6-5
ASSSNDRNQPQH
>.|TRBJ2-5|TRBV5-1
ASSLASGQETQY
>.|TRBJ2-7|TRBV7-9
ASSLTVDEQY
>.|TRBJ1-2|TRBV7-9
ASNPQAPDYGYT
>.|.|TRBV7-9
ASSSRVIPYEQY
>.|TRBJ1-2|TRBV5-4
ASSLDFPGGYT
>.|TRBJ1-2|TRBV28
ASSPNAGPYGYT
>TRBD1|TRBJ1-6|TRBV6-1
ASSTGTASSPLH
>.|TRBJ2-5|TRBV10-3
AISRSGSEAETQY
>.|TRBJ2-3|TRBV2
ASIESVTSTDTQY